The clone carrying this T cell receptor (beta chain) has at least ten counts. Its antigen is unknown. The sample comes from a study of T cells in Graves' hyperthyroidism and ophthalmopathy. Whole-study context: The initial diagnosis was the point when peripheral blood was collected, ahead of any treatment. Findings and caveats of the study: Most clonotypes expanded in the thyroid (above 0.001) were also present in blood.

The patients, who ranged from 18 to 65 in age, presented with newly diagnosed hyperthyroidism lasting under 2 months. An approximately 10 ml volume of fresh peripheral blood provided the PBMCs. RNA transcripts yielded amplified TCR beta CDR3 regions. The TCR CDR3 was amplified in a first-round RT-PCR using the HTBI primer set. In TCRdb, the multiplex PCR reads were re-called with MiXCR into one record per CDR3 protein. The sample comprises over 450,000 distinct CDR3 sequences, approximately 15% of which are singletons, and 15% to 20% rests with the top ten. The V gene's germline CDR1 is SGHAT and CDR2 FQNNGV. With 6 bases clipped from V and 1 base from J, the junction kept 8 bases outside the gene matches. CDR3 length equals 15 residues.

The specimen was blood. The chain couples TRBV11-2 to TRBJ2-5; TRBD1 matches 7 bases. The clonotype originates from a woman under 30 with Graves' hyperthyroidism. The CDR3: CASRSTGALQETQYF. The CDR3 DNA is TGTGCCAGCAGATCAACAGGGGCGCTCCAAGAGACCCAGTACTTC.